These 11 T cell receptor beta chains were sequenced from one sample in a study of blood T cell repertoires in COVID-19. Profiled with immunoSEQ multiplex PCR; TCRdb holds only in-frame clones, not every one. The table lists approximately 200,000 clones, around 84% of them singletons. Material for sequencing was peripheral blood. Source of these receptors: a man aged 50 to 60 with acute or convalescent COVID-19.

This clone has at least ten counts. The V and J genes are TRBV7-9 and TRBJ1-2, with 9 bases matching TRBD1. Germline values: CDR1 SEHNR, CDR2 FQNEAQ (reference sequence). The CDR3 totals 14 residues. V trimming: 4 bases; J trimming: 8 bases; junction bases outside the gene matches: 8. CDR3 region: CASSSGQGIEGYTF. CDR3 bases: TGTGCCAGCAGCTCCGGACAGGGGATAGAGGGCTACACCTTC.

V and J are TRBV4-1 and TRBJ2-3; 16 nucleotides line up with TRBD2. CDR3 length: 20 amino acids. Germline trimming cut 4 bases from V and 0 bases from J; bases unmatched to any gene: 10. Germline CDR1 is MGHRA and CDR2 is YSYEKL. CDR3 in amino acids: CASSPIPGTSGGASTDTQYF. The CDR3, as DNA: TGCGCCAGCAGCCCAATCCCCGGGACTAGCGGGGGGGCGAGCACAGATACGCAGTATTTT.

The chain employs TRBV6-1 and TRBJ1-3; D perhaps matches TRBD1 (5 bases). V was clipped by 1 base and J by 0 bases, with 16 bases between them. Germline V gene lookup returns CDR1 MNHNS and CDR2 SASEGT. This CDR3 contains 18 residues. CDR3: CASSEVTVWGDSGNTIYF. Here the CDR3 DNA reads TGTGCCAGCAGTGAAGTCACTGTCTGGGGGGACTCTGGAAACACCATATATTTT.

This chain uses TRBV2 with TRBJ1-1; TRBD1 aligns across 7 bases. Trimming removed 2 bases from V and 7 bases from J; junction bases left unmatched: 4. Germline values: CDR1 SNHLY, CDR2 FYNNEI. This CDR3 has 13 residues. CDR3 sequence (DNA): TGTGCCAGCAGTGAAAGGGGGCTAGTTGAAGCTTTCTTT. This sequence encodes CASSERGLVEAFF.

This chain uses TRBV27 with TRBJ1-4; 7 positions match TRBD1. This CDR3 contains 15 residues. Germline CDR1 reads MNHEY; CDR2 reads SMNVEV (reference sequence). The ends lost 5 bases at V and 7 bases at J; junction bases unmatched: 10. The CDR3 protein is CASSPQGVGFEKLFF. DNA of the CDR3: TGTGCCAGCAGTCCTCAGGGGGTAGGCTTTGAAAAACTGTTTTTT.

A few counts support this clone. This sequence joins TRBV7-6 and TRBJ2-7; possibly TRBD1 for D (5 bases). V was cut by 1 base and J by 4 bases, with 17 bases left in between. The CDR3 covers 16 residues. Germline lookup yields CDR1 SGHVS and CDR2 FNYEAQ. The chain's CDR3 is CASSLVARAGLYEQYF. As DNA, the CDR3 is TGTGCCAGCAGCTTAGTCGCCCGGGCAGGGCTATACGAGCAGTACTTC.

As to this clone: The same CDR3 arises from other DNA sequences in this sample as well. J is TRBJ1-4 and V is TRBV29-1; TRBD1 is a possible D gene (6 bases). The V and J ends lost 4 bases and 3 bases respectively, with 9 bases between them. Looked up from germline, CDR1 is SQVTM and CDR2 is ANQGSEA. The CDR3 length is 13 residues. This CDR3 reads CSVVQGANEKLFF. The CDR3 DNA sequence: TGCAGCGTTGTACAGGGCGCTAATGAAAAACTGTTTTTT.

The chain has TRBV19 and TRBJ2-3; 7 bases are a match to TRBD1. Germline CDR1 reads LNHDA; CDR2 reads SQIVND (reference sequence). After removal of 6 bases from V and 5 bases from J, the junction contained 8 bases not matched to a gene. The CDR3 has 14 residues. The CDR3 coding sequence is TGTGCCAGTAGCACACAGGGGTCAGGAGATACGCAGTATTTT. Its translation is CASSTQGSGDTQYF.

A single count supports this clone. J is TRBJ1-1 and V is TRBV2; 8 bases map to TRBD1. CDR3 length equals 16 residues. Germline V lookup: CDR1 SNHLY, CDR2 FYNNEI. With 2 bases clipped from V and 0 bases from J, the junction kept 5 bases outside the gene matches. The CDR3 sequence: CASSEQGALLNTEAFF. The DNA of the CDR3 is TGTGCCAGCAGTGAACAGGGGGCTTTATTGAACACTGAAGCTTTCTTT.

The chain joins TRBV2 to TRBJ2-1, with TRBD2 matching over 7 bases. This CDR3 is 14 amino acids long. Losses at the gene ends were 11 bases for V and 0 bases for J; bases not matched to a gene: 7. Germline V lookup: CDR1 SNHLY, CDR2 FYNNEI. The CDR3 region is CAGERDASYNEQFF. The CDR3 DNA reads as TGTGCCGGAGAGCGGGACGCCTCCTACAATGAGCAGTTCTTC.

The CDR3 is CASANSGQGGGAYNSPLHF. CDR3 in DNA: TGTGCCAGCGCTAACTCCGGACAGGGTGGCGGGGCCTATAATTCACCCCTCCACTTT. The V gene is TRBV21-1, the J gene TRBJ1-6; no check of the table's D call, TRBD1, against the DNA was made. TRBV21-1 constitutes a pseudogene. This CDR3 has 19 residues.